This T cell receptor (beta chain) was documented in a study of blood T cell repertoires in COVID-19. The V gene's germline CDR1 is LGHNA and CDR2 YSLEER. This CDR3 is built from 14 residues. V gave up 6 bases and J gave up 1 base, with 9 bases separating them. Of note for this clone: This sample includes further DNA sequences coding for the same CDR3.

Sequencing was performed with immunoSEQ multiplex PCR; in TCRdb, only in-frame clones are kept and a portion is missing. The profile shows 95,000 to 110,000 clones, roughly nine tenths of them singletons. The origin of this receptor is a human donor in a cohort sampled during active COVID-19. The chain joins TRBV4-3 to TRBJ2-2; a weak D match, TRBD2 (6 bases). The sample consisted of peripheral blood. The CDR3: CASRPAGNTGELFF. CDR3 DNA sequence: TGCGCCAGCAGGCCAGCGGGGAACACCGGGGAGCTGTTTTTT.